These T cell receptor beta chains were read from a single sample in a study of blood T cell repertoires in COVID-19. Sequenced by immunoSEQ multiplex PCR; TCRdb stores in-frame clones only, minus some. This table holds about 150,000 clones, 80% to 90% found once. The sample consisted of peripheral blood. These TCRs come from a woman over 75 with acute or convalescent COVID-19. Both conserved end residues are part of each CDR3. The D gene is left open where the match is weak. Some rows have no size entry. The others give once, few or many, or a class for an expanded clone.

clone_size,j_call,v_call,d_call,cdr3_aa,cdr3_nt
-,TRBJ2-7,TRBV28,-,CASIAPSSYEQYF,TGTGCCAGCATAGCACCGAGCTCCTACGAGCAGTACTTC
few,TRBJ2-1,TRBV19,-,CASSRGGQVLSSYNEQFF,TGTGCCAGTAGTAGGGGGGGACAGGTGCTGAGCTCCTACAATGAGCAGTTCTTC
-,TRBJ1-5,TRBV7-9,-,CASSFGNQPQHF,TGTGCCAGCAGCTTCGGGAATCAGCCCCAGCATTTT
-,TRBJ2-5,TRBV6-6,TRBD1,CASSFRDRAGSETQYF,TGTGCCAGCAGCTTTCGAGACAGGGCAGGGTCGGAGACCCAGTACTTC
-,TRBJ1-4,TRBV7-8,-,CASSSRRPAADEKLFF,TGTGCCAGCAGCTCCCGTCGGCCCGCCGCGGATGAAAAACTGTTTTTT
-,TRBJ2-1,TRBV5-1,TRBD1,CASSLEGRTGDEQFF,TGCGCCAGCAGCTTGGAGGGGCGGACAGGGGATGAGCAGTTCTTC
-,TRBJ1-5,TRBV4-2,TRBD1,CASSQEDRGTQPQHF,TGTGCCAGCAGCCAAGAGGACAGGGGGACTCAGCCCCAGCATTTT
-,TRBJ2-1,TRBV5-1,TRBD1,CASRKTGGEPYNEQFF,TGCGCCAGTAGAAAAACAGGGGGTGAGCCCTACAATGAGCAGTTCTTC
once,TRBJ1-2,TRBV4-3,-,CASSQDPGVYGYTF,TGCGCCAGCAGCCAAGATCCGGGGGTCTATGGCTACACCTTC
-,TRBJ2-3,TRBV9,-,CASSVLDSPVADTQYF,TGTGCCAGCAGCGTACTTGACAGTCCCGTGGCAGATACGCAGTATTTT
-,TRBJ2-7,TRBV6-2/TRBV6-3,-,CASSPIVFGGVGQYF,TGTGCCAGCAGTCCAATAGTATTCGGAGGGGTCGGGCAGTACTTC
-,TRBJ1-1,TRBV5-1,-,CASSRGTLNTEAFF,TGCGCCAGCAGCCGTGGGACACTGAACACTGAAGCTTTCTTT
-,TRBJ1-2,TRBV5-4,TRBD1,CASSRTGEGGYTF,TGTGCCAGCAGTCGGACAGGGGAAGGTGGCTACACCTTC
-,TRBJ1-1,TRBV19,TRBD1,CASRSRGQTNTEAFF,TGTGCCAGTAGGTCTAGGGGGCAGACGAACACTGAAGCTTTCTTT
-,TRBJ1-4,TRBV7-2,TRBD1,CASSPRGPSREKLFF,TGTGCCAGCAGCCCCAGGGGGCCGAGTAGAGAAAAACTGTTTTTT
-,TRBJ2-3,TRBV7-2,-,CASSPLNSPSADTQYF,TGTGCCAGCAGCCCCCTGAACTCCCCTTCGGCAGATACGCAGTATTTT
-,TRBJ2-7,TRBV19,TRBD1,CASRTGTGSSYEQYF,TGTGCCAGTAGGACCGGGACAGGGAGCTCCTACGAGCAGTACTTC
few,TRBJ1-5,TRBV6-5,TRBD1,CASSGDSLRQPQHF,TGTGCCAGCAGCGGGGACAGTCTCCGGCAGCCCCAGCATTTT
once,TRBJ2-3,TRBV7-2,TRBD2,CASSTDLLAGVTDTQYF,TGTGCCAGCAGCACGGACCTACTAGCGGGGGTAACAGATACGCAGTATTTT
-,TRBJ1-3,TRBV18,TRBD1,CASSPTGAETIYF,TGTGCCAGCTCACCGACAGGGGCCGAGACCATATATTTT
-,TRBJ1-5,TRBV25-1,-,CASSTGLGDQPQHF,TGTGCCAGCTCTACAGGGTTAGGAGATCAGCCCCAGCATTTT
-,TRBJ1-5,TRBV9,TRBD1,CASSVQGAVNQPQHF,TGTGCCAGCAGCGTACAGGGGGCGGTCAATCAGCCCCAGCATTTT
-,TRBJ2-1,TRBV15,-,CATSRDLEVSYNEQFF,TGTGCCACCAGCAGAGATTTAGAGGTTAGCTACAATGAGCAGTTCTTC
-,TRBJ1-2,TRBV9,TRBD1,CASSSGQGLYGYTF,TGTGCCAGCAGCTCAGGACAGGGGCTCTATGGCTACACCTTC
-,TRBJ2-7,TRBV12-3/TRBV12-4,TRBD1,CASRTTGLYEQYF,TGTGCCAGCAGGACGACAGGGTTGTACGAGCAGTACTTC
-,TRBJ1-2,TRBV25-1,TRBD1,CASSEWEQGSTYGYTF,TGTGCCAGCAGTGAATGGGAACAGGGGTCTACCTATGGCTACACCTTC
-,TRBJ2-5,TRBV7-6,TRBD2,CASTVGRGGAETQYF,TGTGCCAGCACCGTGGGGAGGGGAGGGGCAGAGACCCAGTACTTC
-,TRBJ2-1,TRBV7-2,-,CASSTGTGGRDEQFF,TGTGCCAGCAGCACTGGGACAGGTGGGAGGGATGAGCAGTTCTTC
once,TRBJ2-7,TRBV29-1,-,CSVRSQGKYEQYF,TGCAGCGTTCGTTCCCAGGGCAAGTACGAGCAGTACTTC
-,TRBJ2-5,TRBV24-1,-,CATSEGAGETQYF,TGTGCCACCAGTGAAGGGGCCGGAGAGACCCAGTACTTC
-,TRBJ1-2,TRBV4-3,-,CASSQVIRGDGYTF,TGCGCCAGCAGCCAAGTTATTCGGGGAGATGGCTACACCTTC
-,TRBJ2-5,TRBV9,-,CASSVGARETQYF,TGTGCCAGCAGCGTAGGAGCGCGGGAGACCCAGTACTTC
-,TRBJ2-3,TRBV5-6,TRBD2,CASSLRLAGGNTDTQYF,TGTGCCAGCAGCTTGAGGCTAGCGGGGGGTAACACAGATACGCAGTATTTT
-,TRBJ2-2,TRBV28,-,CASSLSRGGTGELFF,TGTGCCAGCAGTTTAAGCAGGGGTGGTACCGGGGAGCTGTTTTTT
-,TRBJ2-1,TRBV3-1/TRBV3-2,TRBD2,CASTQSGLAGGEQFF,TGTGCCAGCACCCAGTCGGGGCTAGCGGGAGGGGAGCAGTTCTTC
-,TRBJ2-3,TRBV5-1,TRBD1,CASSPDRSTDTQYF,TGCGCCAGCAGCCCGGACAGGAGCACAGATACGCAGTATTTT
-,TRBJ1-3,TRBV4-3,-,CASSQEAPARGYSSGNTIYF,TGCGCCAGCAGCCAAGAAGCCCCCGCGCGGGGGTACAGCTCTGGAAACACCATATATTTT
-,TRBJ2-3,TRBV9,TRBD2,CASSPTSGLSTDTQYF,TGTGCCAGCAGCCCAACTAGCGGCCTGAGCACAGATACGCAGTATTTT
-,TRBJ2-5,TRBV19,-,CASSIDSKGPETQYF,TGTGCCAGTAGTATAGATTCTAAGGGGCCAGAGACCCAGTACTTC
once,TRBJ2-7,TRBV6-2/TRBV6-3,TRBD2,CASSYPGLAGSEQYF,TGTGCCAGCAGTTATCCGGGACTAGCGGGATCCGAGCAGTACTTC
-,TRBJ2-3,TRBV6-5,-,CASRDRGLPTDTQYF,TGTGCCAGCAGAGATCGGGGGTTACCCACAGATACGCAGTATTTT